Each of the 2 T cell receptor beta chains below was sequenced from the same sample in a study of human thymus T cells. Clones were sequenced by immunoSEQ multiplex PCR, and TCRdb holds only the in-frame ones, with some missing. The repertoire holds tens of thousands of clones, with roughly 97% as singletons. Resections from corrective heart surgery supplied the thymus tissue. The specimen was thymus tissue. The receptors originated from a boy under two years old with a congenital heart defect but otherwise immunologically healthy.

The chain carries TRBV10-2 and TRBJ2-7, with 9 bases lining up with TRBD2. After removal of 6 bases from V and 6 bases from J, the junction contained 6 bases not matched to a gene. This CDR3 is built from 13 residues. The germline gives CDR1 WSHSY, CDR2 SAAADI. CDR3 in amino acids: CASSAGTSREQYF. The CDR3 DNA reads TGCGCCAGCAGCGCCGGGACTAGCCGCGAGCAGTACTTC.

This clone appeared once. The chain's CDR3 is CASSQVPFGNEQFF. The CDR3 coding sequence is TGCGCCAGCAGCCAAGTTCCCTTCGGCAATGAGCAGTTCTTC. The chain carries TRBV4-1 and TRBJ2-1; D is ambiguous. Per the germline V gene, CDR1 is MGHRA and CDR2 is YSYEKL. CDR3 length: 14 amino acids. Trimming took off 1 base at V and 6 bases at J, with 10 bases between the two ends.